Sequencing of this TCR beta chain was carried out in a study of Tregs in tolerant kidney transplant recipients. Clones were read by immunoSEQ multiplex PCR, and TCRdb kept only the in-frame ones, dropping some. This table holds 60,000 to 70,000 clones, just under 95% found once. This clone was seen only a few times. Its cognate antigen is unknown. The study's findings and limits: Donor-specific Treg expansion exceeded global Treg expansion in tolerant patients, suggesting antigen drive.

Trimming took 0 bases from V and 7 from J; bases not matched to a gene: 4. The CDR3 is 15 residues long. CDR1 and CDR2 from the germline V gene are SGHNT and YYREEE (reference sequence). The starting material was CD8+ T cells from blood, obtained before the transplant. This TCR was recovered from a human donor who received a combined kidney and bone marrow transplant. The rearrangement links TRBV5-4 to TRBJ1-6; 7 bases map to TRBD1. CDR3 residues: CASSLGTGSNSPLHF. CDR3 in DNA: TGTGCCAGCAGCTTGGGGACAGGATCGAATTCACCCCTCCACTTT.